Each of the 20 T cell receptor beta chains below was sequenced from the same sample in a study of T-cell reconstitution after alpha-beta-depleted transplantation in children. Construction of the TCRbeta library involved unique molecular identifiers. TCRdb re-derived calls from the PCR reads in MiXCR, one entry per CDR3 protein. The sample shows about 900,000 distinct CDR3 sequences, about 29% of them seen only once. This specimen was PBMCs, mostly from graft donor cells, taken 360 days after TCRalphabeta/CD19-depleted stem cell transplant. The receptor source for this set is a boy under two years old who had a stem cell transplant for SCID, so the T cells may come from the graft donor.

A few counts support this clonotype. The gene calls are TRBV3-1 and TRBJ2-2; weak D call: TRBD1 (5 bases). Trimming left V 10 bases short and J 2 bases short, with 11 bases between. CDR3 length: 13 amino acids. CDR1 is LGHDT, CDR2 YNNKEL, per germline (reference sequence). CDR3 in DNA: TGTGCCACTGAGGACATCAACACCGGGGAGCTGTTTTTT. Protein: CATEDINTGELFF.

DNA of the CDR3: TGTGCCAGCAGCTTCCGGGGGGAAGACAATCAGCCCCAGCATTTT. It is translated as CASSFRGEDNQPQHF. V gene TRBV5-5 combines with J gene TRBJ1-5, with D possibly TRBD1 on 5 matching bases. Trimming removed 2 bases from V and 3 bases from J, with 12 bases in between. The germline V gene has CDR1 SGHKS and CDR2 YYEKEE (reference sequence). The CDR3 extends over 15 amino acids.

Many counts were recorded for this clonotype. This chain joins TRBV12-3 or TRBV12-4 and TRBJ2-3; no clear D gene. Trimming left V 2 bases short and J 6 bases short, with 6 bases between. This CDR3 has 12 residues. DNA of the CDR3: TGTGCCAGCAGTTTAAAAGTCGATACGCAGTATTTT. Amino acids: CASSLKVDTQYF.

This clonotype was seen a few times. V and J are TRBV2 and TRBJ2-1; TRBD2 matches at 11 bases. V was clipped by 10 bases and J by 3 bases; unmatched bases: 14. This CDR3 has 17 amino acids. CDR1 SNHLY and CDR2 FYNNEI come from the germline V gene. CDR3 DNA: TGTGCCACGACGCCTCATAGCGGGGGGGCTTTCTACAATGAGCAGTTCTTC. This gives the protein CATTPHSGGAFYNEQFF.

This clonotype occurred a few times. The rearrangement joins TRBV7-8 to TRBJ2-3, with 8 positions matching TRBD1. Germline V gives CDR1 SGHVS, CDR2 FQNEAQ. The CDR3 extends over 19 amino acids. With 2 bases clipped from V and 1 base from J, the junction kept 14 bases outside the gene matches. CDR3 region: CASSLSQRWAGGGTDTQYF. The CDR3 DNA reads TGTGCCAGCAGCTTATCTCAGAGATGGGCAGGGGGCGGCACAGATACGCAGTATTTT.

This clonotype was seen many times. In DNA form, the CDR3 reads TGCGCCAGCAGCTTTGGGACAGCTAGCACAGATACGCAGTATTTT. This encodes CASSFGTASTDTQYF. V and J are TRBV5-1 and TRBJ2-3, with 7 bases aligning to TRBD1. J lost 0 bases, V lost 2 bases, and 3 bases had no gene match. Germline values: CDR1 SGHRS, CDR2 YFSETQ. The CDR3 sequence is 15 residues long.

This clonotype was seen ten or more times. This chain connects TRBV20-1 to TRBJ1-1; D gene ambiguous. Germline CDR1 and CDR2: DFQATT and SNEGSKA (reference sequence). CDR3 length equals 11 residues. V lost 0 bases and J lost 7, with 6 bases in between. The CDR3 sequence is CSARDWDEAFF. CDR3 nucleotides: TGCAGTGCTAGAGATTGGGATGAAGCTTTCTTT.

This clonotype showed up just a few times. The chain has TRBV20-1 and TRBJ1-6; D is unresolved. The CDR3 runs to 17 residues. V dropped 0 bases and J dropped 0 bases, with 12 bases sitting between them. Germline V gene data show CDR1 as DFQATT and CDR2 as SNEGSKA (reference sequence). The CDR3 reads CSARDGQEFSYNSPLHF. The CDR3 DNA is TGCAGTGCTAGAGATGGGCAGGAGTTCTCCTATAATTCACCCCTCCACTTT.

This chain joins TRBV10-3 and TRBJ1-5; 7 positions match TRBD1. V lost 1 base, J lost 4 bases, and 4 bases stayed unmatched. Germline loops: CDR1 ENHRY, CDR2 SYGVKD. The CDR3 has 15 residues. The CDR3 region is CAISELRTGNQPQHF. In DNA form, the CDR3 reads TGTGCCATCAGTGAGTTACGGACAGGTAATCAGCCCCAGCATTTT.

This clonotype was counted between two and nine times. The germline gene is not matched at one end of the junction; a read error may be the cause. The chain employs TRBV11-2 and TRBJ2-1; D is unresolved. CDR3 length equals 11 residues. From germline, CDR1 is SGHAT and CDR2 FQNNGV. The CDR3 here is CASSAYDEQFF. The CDR3 DNA reads TGTGCCAGCAGCGCCTACGATGAGCAGTTCTTC.

This clonotype has just a few counts. Here the CDR3 DNA reads TGTGCCAGCAGCCCCGGGGGGGCCAAGGGAGATACGCAGTATTTT. This codes for CASSPGGAKGDTQYF. The V call is TRBV4-2, the J call TRBJ2-3; 8 bases match TRBD2. The germline CDR1 and CDR2 sequences are LGHNA and YNFKEQ. After removal of 4 bases from V and 5 bases from J, the junction contained 8 bases not matched to a gene. This CDR3 has 15 residues.

The chain uses TRBV7-3 and TRBJ2-1, with D perhaps matching TRBD2 (6 bases). Germline lookup yields CDR1 SGHTA and CDR2 FQGTGA. The CDR3 is made up of 16 amino acids. V gave up 2 bases and J gave up 7 bases, with 18 bases separating them. For the CDR3, the DNA is TGTGCCAGCAGCTTATCTTTAGCGGCCCCCAGGAATGAGCAGTTCTTC. The encoded protein is CASSLSLAAPRNEQFF.

This clonotype was observed a handful of times. The chain links TRBV14 to TRBJ2-1, with D maybe TRBD2 (7 bases). V was clipped by 0 bases and J by 4 bases, with 13 bases between them. Germline V gene lookup returns CDR1 SGHDN and CDR2 FVKESK. This CDR3 spans 16 amino acids. CDR3 protein: CASSQEGRGAYNEQFF. The CDR3, as DNA: TGTGCCAGCAGCCAAGAGGGACGGGGGGCTTACAATGAGCAGTTCTTC.

This clonotype was detected only a few times. This chain uses TRBV27 with TRBJ2-5; TRBD2 agrees at 9 bases. In germline, CDR1 is MNHEY, CDR2 SMNVEV (reference sequence). CDR3 length: 17 amino acids. The ends lost 2 bases at V and 5 bases at J; junction bases unmatched: 12. The CDR3 DNA reads as TGTGCCAGCAGTTTACTTCGGGGGGTAGCGGGGGTTGAGACCCAGTACTTC. It specifies CASSLLRGVAGVETQYF.

This rearrangement joins TRBV6-2 or TRBV6-3 to TRBJ2-7, with 11 bases aligning to TRBD2. With V trimmed by 0 bases and J by 3 bases, 19 bases remained unmatched. This CDR3 spans 21 amino acids. Germline lookup yields CDR1 MNHEY and CDR2 SVGEGT. CDR3 nucleotide sequence: TGTGCCAGCAGTTACTCCCGCGACCTAGCGGGGGGCCCCTCCGCCGTCTACGAGCAGTACTTC. Translation gives CASSYSRDLAGGPSAVYEQYF.

The V call is TRBV3-1, the J call TRBJ2-5, with 12 bases identical to TRBD2. V was clipped by 4 bases and J by 3 bases; unmatched bases: 6. This CDR3 spans 16 amino acids. Germline V gene data show CDR1 as LGHDT and CDR2 as YNNKEL (reference sequence). The CDR3 nucleotides read TGTGCCAGCAGCCCTCAACTAGCGGGGGGAAAAGAGACCCAGTACTTC. Its protein is CASSPQLAGGKETQYF.

The chain recombines TRBV12-3 or TRBV12-4 with TRBJ2-5; no firm D call. Trimming left V 6 bases short and J 4 bases short, with 12 bases between. This CDR3 spans 13 amino acids. The CDR3 loop reads CASRGSPGETQYF. The CDR3 region has the DNA TGTGCCAGCAGAGGCAGCCCGGGAGAGACCCAGTACTTC.

The gene calls are TRBV18 and TRBJ2-4; D is unresolved. In germline, CDR1 is KGHSH, CDR2 LQKENI. Between the trimmed V and J ends, which lost 3 bases and 1 base, there was a span of 4 bases. The CDR3 consists of 13 residues. CDR3 sequence reads: CASSPGAKNIQYF. CDR3 bases: TGTGCCAGCTCACCGGGGGCCAAAAACATTCAGTACTTC.

In this sample, this clonotype turned up a few times. The rearrangement joins TRBV5-1 to TRBJ2-1, with a tentative D call TRBD1 (6 bases). CDR1 SGHRS and CDR2 YFSETQ come from the germline V gene. Trimming took 3 bases from V and 2 from J, leaving 15 bases between them. The CDR3 covers 16 residues. CDR3 coding DNA: TGCGCCAGCAGCTCCGTGACAGGACTTCCCTACAATGAGCAGTTCTTC. Translation gives CASSSVTGLPYNEQFF.

V and J are TRBV19 and TRBJ1-5; 7 bases are a match to TRBD1. Looked up from germline, CDR1 is LNHDA and CDR2 is SQIVND (reference sequence). Losses at the gene ends were 4 bases for V and 2 bases for J; bases not matched to a gene: 5. The CDR3 length is 15 residues. CDR3 sequence reads: CASSKQGPRNQPQHF. CDR3 in DNA: TGTGCCAGTAGTAAACAGGGGCCCCGCAATCAGCCCCAGCATTTT.